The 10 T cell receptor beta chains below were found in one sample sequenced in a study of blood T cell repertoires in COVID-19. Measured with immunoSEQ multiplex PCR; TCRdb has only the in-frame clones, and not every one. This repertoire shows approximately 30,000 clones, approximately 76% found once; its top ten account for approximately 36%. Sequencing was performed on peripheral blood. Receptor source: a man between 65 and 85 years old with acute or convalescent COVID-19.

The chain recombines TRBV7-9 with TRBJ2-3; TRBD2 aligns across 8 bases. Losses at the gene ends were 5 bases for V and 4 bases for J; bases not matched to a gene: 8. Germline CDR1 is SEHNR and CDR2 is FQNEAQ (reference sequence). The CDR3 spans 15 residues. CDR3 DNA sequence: TGTGCCAGCAGCCCGGGACTAGTTGGTGCAGATACGCAGTATTTT. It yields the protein CASSPGLVGADTQYF.

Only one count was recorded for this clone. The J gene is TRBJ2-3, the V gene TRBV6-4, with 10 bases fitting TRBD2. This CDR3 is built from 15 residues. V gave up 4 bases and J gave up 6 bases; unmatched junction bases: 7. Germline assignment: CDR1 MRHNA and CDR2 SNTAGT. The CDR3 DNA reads TGTGCCAGCAGTGTCTTAGCGGGGGGAAGGGATACGCAGTATTTT. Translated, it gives CASSVLAGGRDTQYF.

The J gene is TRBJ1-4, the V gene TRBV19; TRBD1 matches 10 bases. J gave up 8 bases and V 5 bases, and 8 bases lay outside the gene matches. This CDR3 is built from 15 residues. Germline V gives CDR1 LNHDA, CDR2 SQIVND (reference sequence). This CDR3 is CASSFDRGRDEKLFF. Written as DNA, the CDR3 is TGTGCCAGTAGTTTCGACAGGGGGCGAGACGAAAAACTGTTTTTT.

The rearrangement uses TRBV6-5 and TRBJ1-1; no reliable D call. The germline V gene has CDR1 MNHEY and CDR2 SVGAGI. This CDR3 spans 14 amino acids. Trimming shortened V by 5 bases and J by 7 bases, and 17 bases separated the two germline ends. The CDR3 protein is CASSRLLGGVEAFF. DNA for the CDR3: TGTGCCAGCAGTCGCCTTTTGGGCGGGGTTGAAGCTTTCTTT.

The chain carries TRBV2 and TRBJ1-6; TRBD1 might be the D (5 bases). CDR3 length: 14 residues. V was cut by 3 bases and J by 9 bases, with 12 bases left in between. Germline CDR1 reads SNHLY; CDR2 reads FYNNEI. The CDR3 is CASSDRGGFSPLHF. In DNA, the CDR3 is TGTGCCAGCAGTGACCGCGGGGGGTTTTCACCCCTCCACTTT.

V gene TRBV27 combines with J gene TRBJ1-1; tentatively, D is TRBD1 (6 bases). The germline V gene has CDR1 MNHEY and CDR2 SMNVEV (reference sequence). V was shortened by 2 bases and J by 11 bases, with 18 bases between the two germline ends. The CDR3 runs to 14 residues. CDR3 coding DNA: TGTGCCAGCAGTTTAATCGACAGGCCGAGAGTGGCTTTCTTT. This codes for CASSLIDRPRVAFF.

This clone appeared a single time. Here the CDR3 DNA reads TGCAGCGTGGCAGGTGTCGTCAGAGGCTACACCTTC. Its translation is CSVAGVVRGYTF. The chain couples TRBV29-1 to TRBJ1-2; D remains unclear. Germline V CDR1 and CDR2: SQVTM, ANQGSEA. V gave up 6 bases and J gave up 8 bases, with 16 bases separating them. CDR3 length: 12 residues.

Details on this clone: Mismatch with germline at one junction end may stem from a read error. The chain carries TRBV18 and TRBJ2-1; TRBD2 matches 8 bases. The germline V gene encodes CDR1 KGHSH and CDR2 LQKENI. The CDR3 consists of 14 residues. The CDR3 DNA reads TGTGCCAGCTCACCAATAGCGGGGTACAGTGAGCAGTTCTTC. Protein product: CASSPIAGYSEQFF. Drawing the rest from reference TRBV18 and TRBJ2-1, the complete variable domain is NAGVMQNPRHLVRRRGQEARLRCSPMKGHSHVYWYRQLPEEGLKFMVYLQKENIIDESGMPKERFSAEFPKEGPSILRIQQVVRGDSAAYFCASSPIAGYSEQFFGPGTRLTVL.

In DNA, the CDR3 is TGTGCCAGCTCACCGACAGGGATGGGGACGCAGTATTTT. Translating gives CASSPTGMGTQYF. V is TRBV18 and J is TRBJ2-3, with TRBD1 matching over 7 bases. The CDR3 is 13 amino acids. Germline V gene sequence: CDR1 KGHSH, CDR2 LQKENI. Trimming at V came to 3 bases and at J to 9 bases, leaving 6 bases not matched to a gene.

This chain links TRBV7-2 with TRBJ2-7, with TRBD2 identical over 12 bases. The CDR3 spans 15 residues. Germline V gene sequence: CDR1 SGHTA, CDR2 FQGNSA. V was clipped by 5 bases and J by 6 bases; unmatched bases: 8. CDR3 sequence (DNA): TGTGCCAGCAGCACGCGACTAGCGGGAGCTGGCGAGCAGTACTTC. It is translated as CASSTRLAGAGEQYF.